A single sample gave rise to the 31 T cell receptor beta chains below, sequenced in a study of T-cell memory formation after mild COVID-19. TCRdb analysed the 5' RACE reads with MiXCR anew, one entry per CDR3 protein. The sample has approximately 480,000 distinct CDR3 sequences; over 15% are singletons. Sequencing was performed on PBMCs or a T cell subset sorted from them (not recorded which). The receptors derive from an adult woman who had mild COVID-19 (a few samples of this study predate the infection). Cell type and time point are not known.

Ten or more counts support this clonotype. The CDR3 nucleotides are TGTGCCAGCACCCGCGACCTGGGAAGTTCACCCCTCCACTTT. It codes for CASTRDLGSSPLHF. The rearrangement uses TRBV7-9 and TRBJ1-6; no clear D. V was trimmed by 7 bases and J by 9 bases, leaving 16 bases between them. CDR1 SEHNR and CDR2 FQNEAQ come from the germline V gene (reference sequence). The CDR3 totals 14 residues.

This clonotype was seen more than once but under ten times. This chain connects TRBV2 to TRBJ2-2; 8 bases map to TRBD2. The length of the CDR3 is 12 residues. J lost 7 bases, V lost 7 bases, and 2 bases had no gene match. Germline loops: CDR1 SNHLY, CDR2 FYNNEI. CDR3 bases: TGTGCCAGCATGGGGACTAGCGGGGAGCTGTTTTTT. Its protein is CASMGTSGELFF.

This clonotype was counted between two and nine times. The chain is built from TRBV20-1 and TRBJ1-5, with D hard to call. V was clipped by 2 bases and J by 0 bases, with 14 bases between them. The CDR3 extends over 16 amino acids. Germline CDR1 and CDR2: DFQATT and SNEGSKA (reference sequence). The CDR3 sequence is CSARQGGVISNQPQHF. In DNA form, the CDR3 reads TGCAGTGCTAGACAAGGCGGAGTAATTAGCAATCAGCCCCAGCATTTT.

The chain uses TRBV7-3 and TRBJ2-5, with D maybe TRBD1 (6 bases). V lost 1 base, J lost 5 bases, and 14 bases lay in between. The CDR3 has 15 residues. In germline, CDR1 is SGHTA, CDR2 FQGTGA. CDR3 nucleotides: TGTGCCAGCAGCTTAAGGGGAGACAGGTGGGAGACCCAGTACTTC. Translation gives CASSLRGDRWETQYF.

This chain joins TRBV12-3 or TRBV12-4 and TRBJ2-2; 11 bases are shared with TRBD2. The CDR3 is 18 amino acids. The junction had 10 bases not matched to a gene; V was cut back by 3 bases and J by 4 bases. The CDR3: CASSLRLAGGGSTGELFF. The CDR3 coding sequence is TGTGCCAGCAGTTTGCGGCTAGCGGGAGGCGGGAGCACCGGGGAGCTGTTTTTT.

The rearrangement joins TRBV9 to TRBJ1-2, with 8 positions matching TRBD1. The CDR3 is made up of 16 amino acids. Germline-derived CDR1 and CDR2 are SGDLS and YYNGEE. After removal of 3 bases from V and 0 bases from J, the junction contained 7 bases not matched to a gene. This chain's CDR3 is CASSAGGDRTNYGYTF. DNA for the CDR3: TGTGCCAGCAGCGCGGGTGGGGACAGGACTAACTATGGCTACACCTTC. The variable domain in full, with the rest retrieved from reference TRBV9 and TRBJ1-2, is DSGVTQTPKHLITATGQRVTLRCSPRSGDLSVYWYQQSLDQGLQFLIQYYNGEERAKGNILERFSAQQFPDLHSELNLSSLELGDSALYFCASSAGGDRTNYGYTFGSGTRLTVV.

The chain recombines TRBV29-1 with TRBJ1-2; D is perhaps TRBD1 (5 bases). Trimming cost V 4 bases and J 6 bases, with 18 bases left between them. Germline V gene data show CDR1 as SQVTM and CDR2 as ANQGSEA. The CDR3 loop spans 14 amino acids. The CDR3 coding sequence is TGCAGCGTTGTGGGACCCACGCGTCGGGATGGCTACACCTTC. This translates into CSVVGPTRRDGYTF.

This sequence joins TRBV24-1 and TRBJ1-1, with TRBD1 matching 9 bases. J was trimmed by 6 bases and V by 5 bases; bases with no gene match: 9. Germline CDR1 is KGHDR and CDR2 is SFDVKD. The length of the CDR3 is 15 residues. CDR3 nucleotides: TGTGCCACCAGTGGGGGGGGACAGGGAATCCCTGAAGCTTTCTTT. This gives the protein CATSGGGQGIPEAFF.

This clonotype has only a few counts. CDR3 coding DNA: TGCGCCAGCAGCCACACAGCTTCTCCCGCCTACGAGCAGTACTTC. It codes for CASSHTASPAYEQYF. The chain has TRBV4-1 and TRBJ2-7; D unclear. The CDR3 has 15 amino acids. V was pared by 3 bases and J by 2 bases, with 14 bases between. Germline V gene sequence: CDR1 MGHRA, CDR2 YSYEKL.

This clonotype appeared a few times. This sequence joins TRBV10-3 and TRBJ2-4; 9 bases agree with TRBD1. V trimming: 3 bases; J trimming: 0 bases; junction bases outside the gene matches: 3. The CDR3 consists of 16 residues. Looked up from germline, CDR1 is ENHRY and CDR2 is SYGVKD. The CDR3 bases are TGTGCCATCAGTGATACAGGGGGCCTAGCCAAAAACATTCAGTACTTC. This sequence encodes CAISDTGGLAKNIQYF.

In its sample, this clonotype was seen a few times. The chain uses TRBV29-1 and TRBJ2-7; 10 positions agree with TRBD1. J gave up 1 base and V 4 bases, and 7 bases lay outside the gene matches. The CDR3 loop spans 15 amino acids. CDR1 and CDR2 (germline): SQVTM, ANQGSEA. CDR3 protein: CSVAIRDRGSYEQYF. The CDR3 nucleotides are TGCAGCGTTGCTATCCGGGACAGGGGTTCCTACGAGCAGTACTTC.

The V gene is TRBV11-3, the J gene TRBJ2-7; 12 nucleotides match TRBD2. The CDR3 is 14 amino acids. The germline V gene has CDR1 SGHNT and CDR2 YENEEA. Germline trimming cut 5 bases from V and 4 bases from J; bases unmatched to any gene: 3. The DNA for the CDR3 is TGTGCCAGCAGCCGGACTAGCGGGAAATACGAGCAGTACTTC. Residues: CASSRTSGKYEQYF.

This clonotype has ten or more counts. V is TRBV4-1 and J is TRBJ2-5; 7 bases fit TRBD1. The germline V gene has CDR1 MGHRA and CDR2 YSYEKL. Trimming cost V 8 bases and J 10 bases; bases outside gene matches: 19. The CDR3 is 15 residues long. The CDR3 sequence: CASARDGTAPLGQYF. The CDR3 DNA follows: TGCGCCAGCGCACGGGATGGGACAGCGCCCCTAGGCCAGTACTTC.

This clonotype was picked up many times. This chain joins TRBV29-1 and TRBJ1-2, with 7 bases lining up with TRBD1. Germline V CDR1 and CDR2: SQVTM, ANQGSEA. The CDR3 totals 11 residues. Germline trimming cut 3 bases from V and 8 bases from J; bases unmatched to any gene: 3. CDR3 residues: CSVERDSGYTF. CDR3 bases: TGCAGCGTTGAGAGGGACAGCGGCTACACCTTC.

This clonotype was observed a handful of times. CDR3 nucleotides: TGTGCCTCCCTGGGGCAGGGGGATACTGAAGCTTTCTTT. Amino acid sequence: CASLGQGDTEAFF. The gene calls are TRBV27 and TRBJ1-1; 7 nucleotides match TRBD1. This CDR3 is 13 amino acids long. CDR1 is MNHEY, CDR2 SMNVEV, per germline (reference sequence). The junction had 11 bases not matched to a gene; V was cut back by 11 bases and J by 5 bases.

This clonotype was found a few times. This chain connects TRBV6-6 to TRBJ2-5; tentative D call: TRBD2 (5 bases). V was cut by 2 bases and J by 5 bases, with 15 bases left in between. This CDR3 is built from 15 residues. Germline V gene lookup returns CDR1 MNHNY and CDR2 SVGAGI (reference sequence). CDR3 nucleotide sequence: TGTGCCAGCAGTTACAATGCGCTAGCCGGGGAGACCCAGTACTTC. Translating gives CASSYNALAGETQYF.

This clonotype was counted ten times or more. CDR3 bases: TGTGCCAGCAGCTTGGGACTAGCGGCAGGGGAGCAGTACTTC. This codes for CASSLGLAAGEQYF. V and J are TRBV7-2 and TRBJ2-7, with TRBD2 identical over 11 bases. Germline V gives CDR1 SGHTA, CDR2 FQGNSA. Trimming cost V 3 bases and J 7 bases; bases outside gene matches: 5. The CDR3 length is 14 residues. Variable domain in full (rest from reference TRBV7-2 and TRBJ2-7): GAGVSQSPSNKVTEKGKDVELRCDPISGHTALYWYRQSLGQGLEFLIYFQGNSAPDKSGLPSDRFSAERTGGSVSTLTIQRTQQEDSAVYLCASSLGLAAGEQYFGPGTRLTVT.

The rearrangement uses TRBV3-1 and TRBJ2-7; possible D gene TRBD1, 6 bases. The CDR3 runs to 14 residues. Germline CDR1 reads LGHDT; CDR2 reads YNNKEL (reference sequence). The germline V and J ends were trimmed by 3 bases and 4 bases, with 13 bases remaining between them. This CDR3 is CASSHGQSSYEQYF. In nucleotides, the CDR3 is TGTGCCAGCAGCCACGGACAGTCTTCGTACGAGCAGTACTTC.

The chain links TRBV4-1 to TRBJ1-1, with unresolved D. The germline V and J ends were trimmed by 0 bases and 6 bases, with 8 bases remaining between them. The CDR3 sequence is 13 residues long. Germline CDR1 is MGHRA and CDR2 is YSYEKL. The DNA for the CDR3 is TGCGCCAGCAGCCAAGATCCCCAAGCTGAAGCTTTCTTT. Translating it yields CASSQDPQAEAFF.

The chain joins TRBV13 to TRBJ2-7, with a tentative D call TRBD2 (6 bases). Germline V gene lookup returns CDR1 PRHDT and CDR2 FYEKMQ (reference sequence). V was cut by 1 base and J by 3 bases, with 16 bases left in between. The CDR3 runs to 16 residues. CDR3 protein: CASSLVPGLTLYEQYF. For the CDR3, the DNA is TGTGCCAGCAGCTTAGTACCGGGACTGACGCTCTACGAGCAGTACTTC.

This clonotype was seen a few times. The chain employs TRBV20-1 and TRBJ1-4; 7 bases are shared with TRBD1. V lost 4 bases, J lost 8 bases, and 13 bases stayed unmatched. From germline, CDR1 is DFQATT and CDR2 SNEGSKA (reference sequence). This CDR3 contains 15 residues. The chain's CDR3 is CSAITGRTGPEKLFF. The DNA for the CDR3 is TGCAGTGCTATCACGGGCCGGACAGGCCCAGAAAAACTGTTTTTT.

This chain joins TRBV5-1 and TRBJ2-5; no clear D gene. Per germline, CDR1 SGHRS and CDR2 YFSETQ. Deletions cut 1 base from V and 4 bases from J, with 11 bases between. CDR3 length: 14 amino acids. The CDR3 coding sequence is TGCGCCAGCAGCTTGTGGCTAGGGTCAGAGACCCAGTACTTC. It codes for CASSLWLGSETQYF.

The rearrangement uses TRBV3-1 and TRBJ1-1; no firm D call. This CDR3 region has 14 residues. Germline loops: CDR1 LGHDT, CDR2 YNNKEL (reference sequence). V gave up 1 base and J gave up 5 bases, with 11 bases separating them. The CDR3 DNA follows: TGTGCCAGCAGCCAAGGGGGTTTCGGAACTGAAGCTTTCTTT. Protein sequence: CASSQGGFGTEAFF.

This clonotype was picked up a small number of times. The V and J genes are TRBV7-3 and TRBJ2-3; D gene unclear. The CDR3 totals 13 residues. From germline, CDR1 is SGHTA and CDR2 FQGTGA. V gave up 5 bases and J gave up 6 bases, with 12 bases separating them. The CDR3 region is CASSAGLWDTQYF. The CDR3 coding sequence is TGTGCCAGCAGCGCCGGGCTCTGGGATACGCAGTATTTT.

The CDR3, as DNA: TGTGCCACCAGTGATTCGGGACGGACGAATGAGCAGTTCTTC. It codes for CATSDSGRTNEQFF. The rearrangement links TRBV24-1 to TRBJ2-1; D is possibly TRBD1 or TRBD2 (5 bases each). CDR3 length: 14 amino acids. The V gene's germline CDR1 is KGHDR and CDR2 SFDVKD. Trimming stripped 2 bases from V and 7 bases from J, with 11 bases between.

A note on this clonotype: With a much larger clone just one base away, this may be a read error. The chain carries TRBV3-1 and TRBJ2-7; 9 nucleotides agree with TRBD1. The trim removed 7 bases at V and 3 bases at J, leaving 4 bases unmatched. Germline V gene data show CDR1 as LGHDT and CDR2 as YNNKEL (reference sequence). The CDR3 consists of 13 residues. The CDR3 spells CASNRQGGYEQYF. CDR3 DNA: TGTGCCAGCAACCGACAGGGGGGCTACGAGCAGTACTTC.

This clonotype was recorded a few times. CDR3 amino acids: CASSSPQPGQLNSSGANVLTF. The CDR3 DNA sequence: TGTGCCAGCAGCTCGCCCCAGCCTGGACAGTTGAACAGCTCTGGGGCCAACGTCCTGACTTTC. This chain connects TRBV7-9 to TRBJ2-6, with D perhaps matching TRBD1 (6 bases). In germline, CDR1 is SEHNR, CDR2 FQNEAQ (reference sequence). The CDR3 has 21 residues. The ends were cut back, 4 bases at V and 0 bases at J, with 25 bases in the middle.

The chain couples TRBV5-6 to TRBJ1-5; D is unresolved. The CDR3 contains 17 residues. Trimming removed 2 bases from V and 0 bases from J, with 15 bases in between. Germline V lookup: CDR1 SGHDT, CDR2 YYEEEE. The CDR3 DNA reads as TGTGCCAGCAGCTTCCGGGAAGGTCTAAATAGCAATCAGCCCCAGCATTTT. This translates into CASSFREGLNSNQPQHF.

The chain employs TRBV5-5 and TRBJ1-1; possible D gene TRBD1, 5 bases. This CDR3 has 16 amino acids. Trimming left V 2 bases short and J 2 bases short, with 16 bases between. In germline, CDR1 is SGHKS, CDR2 YYEKEE (reference sequence). CDR3 amino acids: CASSFSPGSGNTEAFF. The CDR3 bases are TGTGCCAGCAGCTTTAGCCCAGGGTCCGGAAACACTGAAGCTTTCTTT.

This clonotype was picked up many times. The chain combines TRBV7-2 with TRBJ2-4; D ambiguous. The CDR3 is 14 residues long. Germline CDR1 is SGHTA and CDR2 is FQGNSA. Trimming removed 6 bases from V and 1 base from J, with 10 bases in between. In nucleotides, the CDR3 is TGTGCCAGCAGTTATACAGATGCCAAAAACATTCAGTACTTC. Translation: CASSYTDAKNIQYF. Together with reference TRBV7-2 and TRBJ2-4, the CDR3 gives the full variable domain: GAGVSQSPSNKVTEKGKDVELRCDPISGHTALYWYRQSLGQGLEFLIYFQGNSAPDKSGLPSDRFSAERTGGSVSTLTIQRTQQEDSAVYLCASSYTDAKNIQYFGAGTRLSVL.

This clonotype has a handful of counts. V usage is TRBV20-1 and J usage is TRBJ1-2; D not resolved. The germline gives CDR1 DFQATT, CDR2 SNEGSKA (reference sequence). This CDR3 region has 13 residues. V was shortened by 6 bases and J by 8 bases, with 19 bases between the two germline ends. The CDR3 loop reads CSAQESALGGYTF. CDR3 DNA: TGCAGTGCCCAGGAGTCCGCCCTGGGGGGCTACACCTTC.